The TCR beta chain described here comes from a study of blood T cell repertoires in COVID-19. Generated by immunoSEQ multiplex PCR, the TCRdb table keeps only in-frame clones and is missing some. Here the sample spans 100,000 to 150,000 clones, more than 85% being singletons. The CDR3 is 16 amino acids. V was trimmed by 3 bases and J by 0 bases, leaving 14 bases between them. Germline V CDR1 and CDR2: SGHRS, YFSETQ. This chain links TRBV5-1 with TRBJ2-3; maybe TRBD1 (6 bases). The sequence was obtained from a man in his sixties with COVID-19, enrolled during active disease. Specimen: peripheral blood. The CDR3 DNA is TGCGCCAGCAGCTCTGCCGGGACACCGAGCACAGATACGCAGTATTTT. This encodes CASSSAGTPSTDTQYF.